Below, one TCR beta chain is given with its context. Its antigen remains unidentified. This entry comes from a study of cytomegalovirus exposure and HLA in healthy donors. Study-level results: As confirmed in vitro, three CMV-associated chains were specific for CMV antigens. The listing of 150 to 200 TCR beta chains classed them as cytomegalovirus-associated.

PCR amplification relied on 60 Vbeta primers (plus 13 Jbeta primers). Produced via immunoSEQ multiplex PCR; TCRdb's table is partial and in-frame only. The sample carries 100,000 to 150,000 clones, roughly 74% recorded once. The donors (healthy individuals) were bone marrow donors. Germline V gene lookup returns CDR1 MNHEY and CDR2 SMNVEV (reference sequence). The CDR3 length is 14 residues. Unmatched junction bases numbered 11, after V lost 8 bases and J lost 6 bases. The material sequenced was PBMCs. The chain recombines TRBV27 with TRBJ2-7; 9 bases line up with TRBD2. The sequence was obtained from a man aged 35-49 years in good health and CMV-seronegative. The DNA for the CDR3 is TGTGCCAGCGGCGCGGGGGGGCCTGGTCTCGAGCAGTACTTC. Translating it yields CASGAGGPGLEQYF.